The rows below give T cell receptor beta chains drawn from one sample of a study of vaccination and CD4 T cells after COVID-19. TCRdb re-called the PCR reads through MiXCR, storing one row per CDR3 protein. This table holds about 26,000 distinct CDR3 sequences, roughly 40% found once. These receptors lack a known antigen. Sequenced input: CD4+ T cells from blood, cultured in vitro. The receptors come from a human donor who had recovered from COVID-19. Each CDR3 is given with its conserved first and last residue. Each record gives: clone size, V gene, D gene, J gene, CDR3 protein, CDR3 DNA. A D gene is named only where the DNA matches it firmly. Clone size, where shown, is once, few, many, or a class for clones that have expanded.

clone_size: once; v_call: TRBV29-1; d_call: TRBD1; j_call: TRBJ2-7; cdr3_aa: CSVENGPGGHEQYF; cdr3_nt: TGCAGCGTTGAAAACGGGCCAGGGGGCCACGAGCAGTACTTC
clone_size: few; v_call: TRBV15; d_call: NA; j_call: TRBJ2-7; cdr3_aa: CATSMAYKDGEQYF; cdr3_nt: TGTGCCACCAGCATGGCCTACAAGGATGGGGAGCAGTACTTC
clone_size: few; v_call: TRBV20-1; d_call: TRBD2; j_call: TRBJ2-2; cdr3_aa: CSARPSGLAGWGGELFF; cdr3_nt: TGCAGTGCTAGGCCTTCGGGACTAGCGGGTTGGGGGGGGGAGCTGTTTTTT
clone_size: NA; v_call: TRBV7-9; d_call: NA; j_call: TRBJ1-3; cdr3_aa: CASTKGNLGNTIYF; cdr3_nt: TGTGCCAGCACCAAAGGAAATCTTGGAAACACCATATATTTT
clone_size: few; v_call: TRBV2; d_call: NA; j_call: TRBJ1-5; cdr3_aa: CASRGNRENQPQHF; cdr3_nt: TGTGCCAGCAGGGGCAACAGGGAGAATCAGCCCCAGCATTTT
clone_size: NA; v_call: TRBV6-1; d_call: TRBD2; j_call: TRBJ2-7; cdr3_aa: CASRTSGGHFSYEQYF; cdr3_nt: TGTGCCAGCAGAACGAGCGGGGGTCATTTCTCCTACGAGCAGTACTTC
clone_size: NA; v_call: TRBV11-2; d_call: TRBD1; j_call: TRBJ2-1; cdr3_aa: CASSSGGHEQFF; cdr3_nt: TGTGCCAGCAGCTCAGGGGGCCATGAGCAGTTCTTC
clone_size: few; v_call: TRBV28; d_call: NA; j_call: TRBJ1-2; cdr3_aa: CASSLRRQTNYGYTF; cdr3_nt: TGTGCCAGCAGTTTAAGGAGACAGACTAACTATGGCTACACCTTC
clone_size: NA; v_call: TRBV7-2; d_call: NA; j_call: TRBJ1-6; cdr3_aa: CASRHDNSPLHF; cdr3_nt: TGTGCCAGCAGACACGATAATTCACCCCTCCACTTT
clone_size: few; v_call: TRBV25-1; d_call: TRBD1; j_call: TRBJ2-7; cdr3_aa: CASSEFTPGDRAKGNEQYF; cdr3_nt: TGTGCCAGCAGTGAATTCACCCCCGGGGACAGGGCCAAGGGGAACGAGCAGTACTTC
clone_size: few; v_call: TRBV27; d_call: NA; j_call: TRBJ2-1; cdr3_aa: CASSHFRGNEQFF; cdr3_nt: TGTGCCAGCTCTCATTTCCGGGGGAATGAGCAGTTCTTC
clone_size: NA; v_call: TRBV7-9; d_call: TRBD1; j_call: TRBJ1-5; cdr3_aa: CASSFSTGAGGGNQPQHF; cdr3_nt: TGTGCCAGCAGCTTCAGTACCGGGGCAGGGGGCGGCAATCAGCCCCAGCATTTT
clone_size: few; v_call: TRBV6-1; d_call: NA; j_call: TRBJ2-7; cdr3_aa: CASSEASSYEQYF; cdr3_nt: TGTGCCAGCAGTGAAGCTAGCAGCTACGAGCAGTACTTC
clone_size: NA; v_call: TRBV7-8; d_call: NA; j_call: TRBJ2-5; cdr3_aa: CASSLAAGRGETQYF; cdr3_nt: TGTGCCAGCAGCTTAGCGGCGGGGCGGGGAGAGACCCAGTACTTC
clone_size: NA; v_call: TRBV20-1; d_call: TRBD1; j_call: TRBJ1-2; cdr3_aa: CSTGQGETTNYGYTF; cdr3_nt: TGCAGTACCGGACAGGGAGAGACTACTAACTATGGCTACACCTTC
clone_size: NA; v_call: TRBV10-1; d_call: TRBD2; j_call: TRBJ2-1; cdr3_aa: CASSRGGAQEQFF; cdr3_nt: TGCGCCAGCAGTCGCGGGGGGGCACAGGAGCAGTTCTTC
clone_size: NA; v_call: TRBV6-1; d_call: NA; j_call: TRBJ2-5; cdr3_aa: CASRTDIRSQYF; cdr3_nt: TGTGCCAGCAGAACCGATATCAGATCCCAGTACTTC
clone_size: NA; v_call: TRBV28; d_call: NA; j_call: TRBJ2-7; cdr3_aa: CASSLGVAAQYF; cdr3_nt: TGTGCCAGCAGTTTGGGGGTCGCTGCGCAGTACTTC
clone_size: NA; v_call: TRBV6-1; d_call: TRBD1; j_call: TRBJ1-3; cdr3_aa: CANSEPGQGGGNTIYF; cdr3_nt: TGTGCCAACAGTGAACCCGGGCAGGGGGGGGGAAACACCATATATTTT
clone_size: few; v_call: TRBV28; d_call: NA; j_call: TRBJ1-1; cdr3_aa: CASSFQGRTATEAFF; cdr3_nt: TGTGCCAGCAGTTTCCAGGGGAGGACGGCCACTGAAGCTTTCTTT
clone_size: NA; v_call: TRBV24-1; d_call: NA; j_call: TRBJ2-1; cdr3_aa: CATSDLGARSYNEQFF; cdr3_nt: TGTGCCACCAGTGATTTAGGGGCTCGTTCCTACAATGAGCAGTTCTTC
clone_size: few; v_call: TRBV10-3; d_call: NA; j_call: TRBJ2-1; cdr3_aa: CAISESLGHEQFF; cdr3_nt: TGTGCCATCAGTGAGTCTCTTGGTCATGAGCAGTTCTTC
clone_size: NA; v_call: TRBV15; d_call: NA; j_call: TRBJ1-1; cdr3_aa: CATSRGWDFDTEAFF; cdr3_nt: TGTGCCACCAGCAGGGGGTGGGATTTTGACACTGAAGCTTTCTTT
clone_size: NA; v_call: TRBV6-1; d_call: NA; j_call: TRBJ1-6; cdr3_aa: CASGGGTISISRGSYSPLHF; cdr3_nt: TGTGCCAGCGGTGGGGGGACCATATCCATCTCCAGGGGCAGCTATTCACCCCTCCACTTT
clone_size: NA; v_call: TRBV20-1; d_call: TRBD1; j_call: TRBJ2-1; cdr3_aa: CSAGQGSALLANEQFF; cdr3_nt: TGCAGTGCTGGACAGGGATCGGCCCTTTTAGCCAATGAGCAGTTCTTC
clone_size: NA; v_call: TRBV10-3; d_call: TRBD2; j_call: TRBJ2-7; cdr3_aa: CAISEETSGRYEQYF; cdr3_nt: TGTGCCATCAGTGAAGAGACTAGCGGTCGATACGAGCAGTACTTC
clone_size: NA; v_call: TRBV11-2; d_call: TRBD1; j_call: TRBJ1-1; cdr3_aa: CASSLSTGGLDTEAFF; cdr3_nt: TGTGCCAGCAGCTTAAGCACAGGGGGTTTGGACACTGAAGCTTTCTTT
clone_size: NA; v_call: TRBV20-1; d_call: TRBD2; j_call: TRBJ2-2; cdr3_aa: CSARGGPGELFF; cdr3_nt: TGCAGTGCTCGCGGGGGGCCCGGGGAGCTGTTTTTT
clone_size: few; v_call: TRBV7-2; d_call: NA; j_call: TRBJ2-3; cdr3_aa: CASSFQGTDTQYF; cdr3_nt: TGTGCCAGCAGCTTCCAGGGCACAGATACGCAGTATTTT
clone_size: few; v_call: TRBV20-1; d_call: NA; j_call: TRBJ2-5; cdr3_aa: CSARRGEETQYF; cdr3_nt: TGCAGTGCTAGGAGGGGGGAAGAGACCCAGTACTTC
clone_size: few; v_call: TRBV7-9; d_call: NA; j_call: TRBJ2-3; cdr3_aa: CASSLSGTDTQYF; cdr3_nt: TGTGCCAGCAGCTTATCAGGCACAGATACGCAGTATTTT
clone_size: NA; v_call: TRBV10-3; d_call: TRBD1; j_call: TRBJ2-2; cdr3_aa: CAISEWRTGPTGELFF; cdr3_nt: TGTGCCATCAGTGAGTGGAGGACAGGGCCGACCGGGGAGCTGTTTTTT
clone_size: few; v_call: TRBV7-9; d_call: TRBD1; j_call: TRBJ2-3; cdr3_aa: CASSPAKGASTDTQYF; cdr3_nt: TGTGCCAGCAGCCCGGCGAAGGGGGCGAGCACAGATACGCAGTATTTT
clone_size: few; v_call: TRBV28; d_call: TRBD1; j_call: TRBJ1-5; cdr3_aa: CASSHDRVSGPQHF; cdr3_nt: TGTGCCAGCAGTCACGACAGGGTTAGTGGGCCCCAGCATTTT
clone_size: once; v_call: TRBV28; d_call: NA; j_call: TRBJ2-3; cdr3_aa: CASNPRGRAGLTDTQYF; cdr3_nt: TGTGCCAGCAACCCCCGGGGTCGGGCAGGACTCACAGATACGCAGTATTTT
clone_size: few; v_call: TRBV7-2; d_call: TRBD1; j_call: TRBJ1-1; cdr3_aa: CASMRRQGGGSEAFF; cdr3_nt: TGTGCCAGCATGCGTAGACAGGGAGGGGGATCTGAAGCTTTCTTT
clone_size: NA; v_call: TRBV5-1; d_call: TRBD1; j_call: TRBJ2-7; cdr3_aa: CASSLTGGGHEQYF; cdr3_nt: TGCGCCAGCAGCTTGACAGGGGGCGGGCACGAGCAGTACTTC
clone_size: NA; v_call: TRBV19; d_call: TRBD1; j_call: TRBJ2-5; cdr3_aa: CASSRGTGGAFGTQETQYF; cdr3_nt: TGTGCCAGTAGTAGGGGGACAGGGGGCGCGTTTGGAACCCAAGAGACCCAGTACTTC
clone_size: NA; v_call: TRBV27; d_call: NA; j_call: TRBJ1-2; cdr3_aa: CASSLSLRGGGYGYTF; cdr3_nt: NA
clone_size: NA; v_call: TRBV30; d_call: TRBD1; j_call: TRBJ1-6; cdr3_aa: CAWSDNRGRNSPLHF; cdr3_nt: TGTGCCTGGAGCGACAACAGGGGGCGGAATTCACCCCTCCACTTT
clone_size: few; v_call: TRBV19; d_call: TRBD1; j_call: TRBJ1-6; cdr3_aa: CASSMIGDRRSPLHF; cdr3_nt: TGTGCCAGTAGTATGATTGGGGACAGGCGTTCACCCCTCCACTTT
clone_size: NA; v_call: TRBV7-2; d_call: NA; j_call: TRBJ2-4; cdr3_aa: CASSLGGVGIQYF; cdr3_nt: TGTGCCAGCAGCTTAGGAGGGGTAGGCATTCAGTACTTC
clone_size: once; v_call: TRBV11-2; d_call: NA; j_call: TRBJ1-6; cdr3_aa: CASSVTDSRNSPLHF; cdr3_nt: TGTGCCAGCAGCGTGACGGACAGTCGAAATTCACCCCTCCACTTT
clone_size: few; v_call: TRBV10-3; d_call: NA; j_call: TRBJ1-1; cdr3_aa: CAISESGGKNTEAFF; cdr3_nt: TGTGCCATCAGTGAGTCGGGGGGGAAGAACACTGAAGCTTTCTTT
clone_size: NA; v_call: TRBV18; d_call: NA; j_call: TRBJ2-5; cdr3_aa: CASSPSAGQETQYF; cdr3_nt: TGTGCCAGCTCACCCTCCGCGGGGCAAGAGACCCAGTACTTC
clone_size: NA; v_call: TRBV11-2; d_call: TRBD2; j_call: TRBJ2-1; cdr3_aa: CASSPISGRDHEQFF; cdr3_nt: TGTGCCAGCAGCCCTATTAGCGGGAGGGATCATGAGCAGTTCTTC